These 9 T cell receptor beta chains were sequenced from one sample in a study of control samples from healthy donors and cancer patients. This table comes from immunoSEQ multiplex PCR, and its TCRdb copy is limited to in-frame clones, with some not included. The profile covers tens of thousands of clones, with approximately 90% appearing a single time and approximately 5.1% taken by the ten largest. Material: PBMCs. All receptors come from a man aged 60 to 75 with colorectal cancer.

The chain carries TRBV19 and TRBJ1-1, with unresolved D. The CDR3 contains 14 residues. Trimming left V 4 bases short and J 1 base short, with 10 bases between. Per the germline V gene, CDR1 is LNHDA and CDR2 is SQIVND (reference sequence). The CDR3 coding sequence is TGTGCCAGTAGTACTACGGGCCGGAACACTGAAGCTTTCTTT. Protein product: CASSTTGRNTEAFF.

The genes are TRBV11-2 and TRBJ2-3, with 13 bases fitting TRBD2. V lost 5 bases to trimming and J lost 7 bases; unmatched junction nucleotides: 9. This CDR3 has 16 residues. Germline assignment: CDR1 SGHAT and CDR2 FQNNGV. Here the CDR3 reads CASSPGTSGVVNTQYF. DNA of the CDR3: TGTGCCAGCAGCCCAGGGACTAGCGGGGTAGTTAATACGCAGTATTTT.

The J gene is TRBJ1-5, the V gene TRBV12-3 or TRBV12-4; no reliable D call. The V and J ends lost 6 bases and 1 base respectively, with 4 bases between them. The CDR3 totals 12 residues. CDR3 residues: CASRASNQPQHF. CDR3 coding DNA: TGTGCCAGCAGGGCGAGCAATCAGCCCCAGCATTTT.

This clone was seen more than once but under ten times. The V call is TRBV15, the J call TRBJ2-6, with TRBD1 matching over 9 bases. The J segment lost 12 bases and the V segment lost 0 bases, leaving 9 bases of the junction unmatched. CDR1 and CDR2 from the germline V gene are LNHNV and YYDKDF (reference sequence). There are 16 residues in the CDR3. In DNA form, the CDR3 reads TGTGCCACCAGCAGAGATCAGCCCGGGACAGGGACCGTCCTGACTTTC. Translating gives CATSRDQPGTGTVLTF.

The V gene is TRBV5-1, the J gene TRBJ1-6; D remains ambiguous. The CDR3 covers 17 residues. In germline, CDR1 is SGHRS, CDR2 YFSETQ. Trimming stripped 4 bases from V and 2 bases from J, with 16 bases between. The chain's CDR3 is CASSPNSDFPYNSPLHF. For the CDR3, the DNA is TGCGCCAGCAGCCCTAATTCGGACTTCCCCTATAATTCACCCCTCCACTTT.

V usage is TRBV19 and J usage is TRBJ2-7; D is unclear. The V gene's germline CDR1 is LNHDA and CDR2 SQIVND (reference sequence). The CDR3 spans 13 residues. V dropped 5 bases and J dropped 3 bases, with 11 bases sitting between them. CDR3 sequence reads: CASSPDMLYEQYF. The CDR3 nucleotides read TGTGCCAGTAGTCCCGACATGCTCTACGAGCAGTACTTC.

This clone showed up just once. This chain joins TRBV6-5 and TRBJ1-1; D possibly corresponds to TRBD1 (6 bases). The germline CDR1 and CDR2 sequences are MNHEY and SVGAGI. V lost 6 bases and J lost 5, with 19 bases in between. CDR3 length: 15 residues. The CDR3 here is CASRQLGQGWTEAFF. Written as DNA, the CDR3 is TGTGCCAGCAGGCAGTTAGGGCAGGGGTGGACTGAAGCTTTCTTT.

The rearrangement uses TRBV7-6 and TRBJ2-2, with TRBD1 as a possible D gene (7 bases). CDR3 length: 14 residues. Germline lookup yields CDR1 SGHVS and CDR2 FNYEAQ. With 3 bases removed from V and 6 bases from J, the gap between germline ends came to 11 bases. CDR3 coding DNA: TGTGCCAGCAGCTTGGAGGGGGCTCCCGGGGAGCTGTTTTTT. This sequence encodes CASSLEGAPGELFF. Variable domain in full (rest from reference TRBV7-6 and TRBJ2-2): GAGVSQSPRYKVTKRGQDVALRCDPISGHVSLYWYRQALGQGPEFLTYFNYEAQQDKSGLPNDRFSAERPEGSISTLTIQRTEQRDSAMYRCASSLEGAPGELFFGEGSRLTVL.

The J gene is TRBJ2-5, the V gene TRBV7-6; TRBD1 agrees at 12 bases. This CDR3 has 16 amino acids. V lost 5 bases and J lost 5; bases outside the gene matches: 9. Germline CDR1 SGHVS, CDR2 FNYEAQ. The DNA for the CDR3 is TGTGCCAGCAGCAACCGGGACAGGGGGCGAAGGGAGACCCAGTACTTC. This translates into CASSNRDRGRRETQYF.